Below are 3 T cell receptor beta chains sequenced from a single sample in a study of beta chain features in type 1 diabetes. As every portion of the isolated RNA was reverse transcribed, the sequencing read expressed TCRB transcripts. Repertoires were generated with immunoSEQ multiplex PCR, while TCRdb's copy carries only in-frame clones and drops some. This table holds fewer than 20,000 clones, 55% found once. Sequenced input: stem cell memory CD4+ T cells from blood. These receptors were taken from a woman between 18 and 30 years old in good health.

The rearrangement uses TRBV5-1 and TRBJ2-5, with TRBD1 matching 7 bases. V shed 4 bases and J 2 bases; nucleotides not matched to a gene: 5. This CDR3 is 14 amino acids long. Germline V lookup: CDR1 SGHRS, CDR2 YFSETQ. CDR3 coding DNA: TGCGCCAGCAGCCCGGGACAGCATCAAGAGACCCAGTACTTC. The encoded protein is CASSPGQHQETQYF.

The chain has TRBV27 and TRBJ1-1; 8 bases are shared with TRBD1. V lost 6 bases and J lost 4; bases outside the gene matches: 4. The CDR3 contains 13 residues. Germline CDR1 reads MNHEY; CDR2 reads SMNVEV (reference sequence). The CDR3 here is CASRDRAATEAFF. The CDR3 nucleotides are TGTGCCAGCAGGGACAGGGCAGCCACTGAAGCTTTCTTT.

This chain joins TRBV2 and TRBJ2-7; 10 bases align to TRBD1. V gave up 7 bases and J gave up 4 bases; unmatched junction bases: 7. Looked up from germline, CDR1 is SNHLY and CDR2 is FYNNEI. The CDR3 loop spans 14 amino acids. CDR3 residues: CASMIGGQGYEQYF. CDR3 nucleotides: TGTGCCAGCATGATAGGGGGACAGGGGTACGAGCAGTACTTC.